This T cell receptor (beta chain) was profiled in a study of cytomegalovirus exposure and HLA in healthy donors. Study-wide results and caveats: When presence/absence was analysed, sequencing depth was taken to be roughly uniform across donors. A later analysis linked a missense DCLRE1C variant to TCR beta V- and J-gene trimming. Cytomegalovirus status was reportedly diagnosed by the classifier with high specificity and sensitivity.

Trimming took 1 base from V and 3 from J; bases not matched to a gene: 8. Germline V gives CDR1 MNHEY, CDR2 SMNVEV (reference sequence). The CDR3 totals 17 residues. With 60 Vbeta and 13 Jbeta primers, the PCR was carried out. Authors' processing steps: In a later analysis, of around 80 million unique beta chains, roughly 11 million appeared in at least two donors. Clones were sequenced by immunoSEQ multiplex PCR, and TCRdb holds only the in-frame ones, with some missing. D and trimming were read from the DNA, whereas the V and J calls and clone size are those reported in that table. This table holds roughly 150,000 clones, 80% found once. Points on this clone: What it recognizes is unknown.

This chain connects TRBV27 to TRBJ2-2; 7 bases align to TRBD2. The clonotype originates from a man in his thirties or forties in good health and CMV-seronegative. Input material: PBMCs. CDR3 bases: TGTGCCAGCAGTTTATTTGGGGCGGGGGAGTACACCGGGGAGCTGTTTTTT. It yields the protein CASSLFGAGEYTGELFF.